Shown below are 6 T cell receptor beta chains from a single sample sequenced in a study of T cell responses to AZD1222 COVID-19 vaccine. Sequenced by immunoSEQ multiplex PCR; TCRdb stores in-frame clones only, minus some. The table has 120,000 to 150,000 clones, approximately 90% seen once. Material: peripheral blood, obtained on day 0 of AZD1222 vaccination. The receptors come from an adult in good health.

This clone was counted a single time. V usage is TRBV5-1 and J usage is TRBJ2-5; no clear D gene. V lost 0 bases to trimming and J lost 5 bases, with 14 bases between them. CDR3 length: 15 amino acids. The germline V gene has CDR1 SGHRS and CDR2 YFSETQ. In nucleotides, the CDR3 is TGCGCCAGCAGCTTGGCCTCAGCAGGCAGGGAGACCCAGTACTTC. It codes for CASSLASAGRETQYF.

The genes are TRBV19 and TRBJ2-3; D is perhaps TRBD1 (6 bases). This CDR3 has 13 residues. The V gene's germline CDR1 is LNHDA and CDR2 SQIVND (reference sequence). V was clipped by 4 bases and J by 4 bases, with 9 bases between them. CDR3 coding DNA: TGTGCCAGTAGTAAGGGGGTCTCAGATACGCAGTATTTT. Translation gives CASSKGVSDTQYF.

The CDR3 loop is CSVEDGRETYEQYF. In DNA form, the CDR3 reads TGCAGCGTTGAAGACGGACGGGAGACCTACGAGCAGTACTTC. V usage is TRBV29-1 and J usage is TRBJ2-7; possible D gene TRBD2, 6 bases. This CDR3 contains 14 residues. Trimming left V 0 bases short and J 2 bases short, with 11 bases between. Germline lookup yields CDR1 SQVTM and CDR2 ANQGSEA.

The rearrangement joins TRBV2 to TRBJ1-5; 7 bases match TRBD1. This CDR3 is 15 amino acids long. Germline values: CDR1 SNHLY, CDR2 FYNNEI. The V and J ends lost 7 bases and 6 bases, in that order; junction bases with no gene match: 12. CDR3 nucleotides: TGTGCCAGCACCAACGGAGGGGGCGGGGGTCAGCCCCAGCATTTT. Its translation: CASTNGGGGGQPQHF.

The CDR3 nucleotides are TGCGCCAGCAGCGGGACAGGGGGTGTTTCCTACAATGAGCAGTTCTTC. This sequence encodes CASSGTGGVSYNEQFF. The chain links TRBV4-3 to TRBJ2-1; 11 positions match TRBD1. Per the germline V gene, CDR1 is LGHNA and CDR2 is YSLEER. V was clipped by 5 bases and J by 1 base; unmatched bases: 4. The CDR3 runs 16 residues.

CDR3 DNA: TGTGCCAGCAGCTTAGTTCCGGGACTAGCGGCTTTAGATACGCAGTATTTT. Translated, it gives CASSLVPGLAALDTQYF. V is TRBV13 and J is TRBJ2-3, with 11 bases identical to TRBD2. Germline CDR1 reads PRHDT; CDR2 reads FYEKMQ (reference sequence). The CDR3 totals 17 residues. With 1 base clipped from V and 5 bases from J, the junction kept 8 bases outside the gene matches. Filled out from reference TRBV13 and TRBJ2-3, the complete variable domain reads AAGVIQSPRHLIKEKRETATLKCYPIPRHDTVYWYQQGPGQDPQFLISFYEKMQSDKGSIPDRFSAQQFSDYHSELNMSSLELGDSALYFCASSLVPGLAALDTQYFGPGTRLTVL.